The source of this T cell receptor beta chain is a study of technical replicates of blood from a few donors (dated by TCRdb to the late 2010s). Of note for this clone: The specificity of this receptor is unknown. No much larger clone is present one base from it, and per-base qualities are unavailable.

The CDR3 has 15 amino acids, counting the end cysteine and phenylalanine. The retained sequence is limited to the CDR3, 45 bases, with the frame set at the first base. Via the germline V gene (reference sequence), CDR1 is SEHNR and CDR2 FQNEAQ. Between the V and J ends, shortened by 0 bases and 5 bases respectively, the junction contains 13 bases. Libraries came from the immunoSEQ multiplex PCR assay. TCRdb obtained this table from immuneACCESS and retained in-frame rearrangements with V and J assigned. These tables miss some clones; where compared with another copy, unresolved V genes account for less than half of the shortfall, and the remainder is unexplained. Across this sample there are roughly 90,000 clones, with roughly 95% seen only once. About 0.39% of the sample goes to the ten largest clones.

The clonotype was recovered from a human donor in good health. Sequencing was performed on T cells isolated from PBMCs. The chain couples TRBV7-9 to TRBJ2-5; the D gene remains uncertain. The sequence in DNA is TGTGCCAGCAGCTTAGCTCTCGCGGTAATCGAGACCCAGTACTTC. Its protein reads: CASSLALAVIETQYF. The full variable domain, with segments outside the CDR3 supplied by the reference TRBV7-9 and TRBJ2-5 proteins, appears as DTGVSQNPRHKITKRGQNVTFRCDPISEHNRLYWYRQTLGQGPEFLTYFQNEAQLEKSRLLSDRFSAERPKGSFSTLEIQRTEQGDSAMYLCASSLALAVIETQYFGPGTRLLVL.